Each of the 20 T cell receptor beta chains below was sequenced from the same sample in a study of preoperative IRX-2 immunotherapy in early breast cancer. Documented treatment: preoperative locoregional IRX-2 cytokine immunotherapy. The protocol was immunoSEQ multiplex PCR, while the TCRdb copy is restricted to in-frame clones and leaves out a portion. The data show about 24,000 clones, around 90% seen once. The input for sequencing was tumor tissue, taken after IRX-2 immunotherapy. These TCRs come from a human donor with breast cancer.

The J gene is TRBJ1-2, the V gene TRBV14; 11 bases are shared with TRBD1. The CDR3 consists of 17 residues. Germline trimming cut 2 bases from V and 7 bases from J; bases unmatched to any gene: 12. Germline CDR1 SGHDN, CDR2 FVKESK. The CDR3 reads CASSQQLGTGGRGGYTF. DNA of the CDR3: TGTGCCAGCAGCCAACAGTTAGGGACAGGGGGAAGAGGTGGCTACACCTTC.

The count of this clone is one. V usage is TRBV4-2 and J usage is TRBJ2-7; D perhaps matches TRBD2 (6 bases). The CDR3 loop spans 14 amino acids. Germline CDR1 LGHNA, CDR2 YNFKEQ. Trimming stripped 1 base from V and 3 bases from J, with 10 bases between. CDR3 in amino acids: CASSQGGVFYEQYF. The CDR3, as DNA: TGTGCCAGCAGCCAAGGCGGGGTTTTCTACGAGCAGTACTTC.

The chain recombines TRBV10-3 with TRBJ2-5; D may be TRBD1 or TRBD2 (6 bases each). Germline lookup yields CDR1 ENHRY and CDR2 SYGVKD. V gave up 7 bases and J gave up 5 bases, with 23 bases separating them. This CDR3 is 16 amino acids long. The CDR3 loop reads CAINSGGPAAGETQYF. CDR3 DNA sequence: TGTGCCATCAATAGTGGGGGGCCGGCGGCCGGGGAGACCCAGTACTTC.

The J gene is TRBJ1-3, the V gene TRBV10-3; a possible D gene is TRBD1 (6 bases). The CDR3 contains 14 residues. The V end was cut by 8 bases, the J end by 2 bases, with 13 bases between. Germline values: CDR1 ENHRY, CDR2 SYGVKD. The CDR3 region has the DNA TGTGCCATCGGGGGGGGCAACACTGGAAACACCATATATTTT. The encoded protein is CAIGGGNTGNTIYF.

V usage is TRBV19 and J usage is TRBJ2-1; 8 bases match TRBD1. From germline, CDR1 is LNHDA and CDR2 SQIVND (reference sequence). CDR3 length equals 16 residues. The ends lost 5 bases at V and 7 bases at J; junction bases unmatched: 13. In DNA form, the CDR3 reads TGTGCCAGTAGTCGGGCAGGGGGCGCAATAAAGAATGAGCAGTTCTTC. Amino acids: CASSRAGGAIKNEQFF.

J is TRBJ2-7 and V is TRBV5-5, with 8 nucleotides matching TRBD2. This CDR3 has 14 amino acids. Germline V gene data show CDR1 as SGHKS and CDR2 as YYEKEE (reference sequence). J lost 2 bases, V lost 7 bases, and 8 bases had no gene match. For the CDR3, the DNA is TGTGCCAGCTGTGTGGCGGGGGGCCCCTACGAGCAGTACGTC. It specifies CASCVAGGPYEQYV.

The J gene is TRBJ2-3, the V gene TRBV7-8; TRBD1 matches at 8 bases. Germline trimming cut 3 bases from V and 0 bases from J; bases unmatched to any gene: 2. This CDR3 is 15 amino acids long. The V gene's germline CDR1 is SGHVS and CDR2 FQNEAQ. The CDR3 protein is CASSLTGASTDTQYF. Written as DNA, the CDR3 is TGTGCCAGCAGCTTGACAGGGGCTAGCACAGATACGCAGTATTTT. The whole variable domain, remainder taken from reference TRBV7-8 and TRBJ2-3, is GAGVSQSPRYKVAKRGQDVALRCDPISGHVSLFWYQQALGQGPEFLTYFQNEAQLDKSGLPSDRFFAERPEGSVSTLKIQRTQQEDSAVYLCASSLTGASTDTQYFGPGTRLTVL.

The rearrangement links TRBV4-2 to TRBJ2-1; D remains ambiguous. In germline, CDR1 is LGHNA, CDR2 YNFKEQ. CDR3 length equals 15 residues. Trimming removed 1 base from V and 7 bases from J, with 14 bases in between. The CDR3 nucleotides read TGTGCCAGCAGCCAAGTAAATACGAACGGGAATGAGCAGTTCTTC. Amino acid sequence: CASSQVNTNGNEQFF.

The CDR3 loop is CACTTGGGNTIYF. As DNA, the CDR3 is TGTGCCTGTACCACGGGTGGTGGAAACACCATATATTTT. This chain connects TRBV30 to TRBJ1-3; the D is unclear. V was clipped by 6 bases and J by 3 bases, with 12 bases between them. Germline loops: CDR1 GTSNPN, CDR2 SVGIG (reference sequence). The CDR3 consists of 13 residues.

This clone was counted between two and nine times. This chain uses TRBV13 with TRBJ2-3, with D perhaps matching TRBD2 (5 bases). In germline, CDR1 is PRHDT, CDR2 FYEKMQ (reference sequence). V shed 5 bases and J shed 5 bases, with 11 bases lying between them. This CDR3 has 13 residues. This CDR3 reads CASSRPRGDTQYF. CDR3 in DNA: TGTGCCAGCAGCCGCCCCCGGGGAGATACGCAGTATTTT.

This sequence joins TRBV6-5 and TRBJ2-2; D gene unclear. The length of the CDR3 is 15 residues. Germline V gene sequence: CDR1 MNHEY, CDR2 SVGAGI. V dropped 6 bases and J dropped 3 bases, with 14 bases sitting between them. The CDR3 DNA reads TGTGCCAGCAGACCTACCATCGATTACACCGGGGAGCTGTTTTTT. Its translation: CASRPTIDYTGELFF.

This clone was counted a few times. The chain combines TRBV11-1 with TRBJ1-1; D is uncertain. Germline assignment: CDR1 SGHAT and CDR2 FQDESV (reference sequence). V lost 1 base, J lost 1 base, and 7 bases lay in between. This CDR3 has 14 residues. As DNA, the CDR3 is TGTGCCAGCAGCTTAGGACACCGGAACACTGAAGCTTTCTTT. Translated: CASSLGHRNTEAFF.

The chain carries TRBV10-2 and TRBJ2-2, with 11 bases fitting TRBD2. V lost 5 bases to trimming and J lost 6 bases; unmatched junction nucleotides: 8. CDR3 length: 16 amino acids. Looked up from germline, CDR1 is WSHSY and CDR2 is SAAADI. CDR3 nucleotide sequence: TGCGCCAGCAGTTTAGCGGGGGGGCGTCCGGCCGGGGAGCTGTTTTTT. Protein: CASSLAGGRPAGELFF.

The J gene is TRBJ2-3, the V gene TRBV5-1, with D uncertain. Germline V lookup: CDR1 SGHRS, CDR2 YFSETQ. The CDR3 runs to 14 residues. Trimming shortened V by 1 base and J by 5 bases, and 11 bases separated the two germline ends. CDR3 residues: CASSLSPGEDTQYF. As DNA, the CDR3 is TGCGCCAGCAGCTTGTCGCCCGGCGAAGATACGCAGTATTTT.

The CDR3 DNA follows: TGTGCCAGCACCCGAGGCGGCGGCCTCACAGATACGCAGTATTTT. Translated: CASTRGGGLTDTQYF. The chain has TRBV27 and TRBJ2-3; no firm D call. The CDR3 runs 15 residues. Trimming removed 7 bases from V and 2 bases from J, with 16 bases in between. The germline V gene encodes CDR1 MNHEY and CDR2 SMNVEV (reference sequence).

The V call is TRBV6-1, the J call TRBJ2-7; 10 nucleotides line up with TRBD2. After removal of 7 bases from V and 2 bases from J, the junction contained 5 bases not matched to a gene. This CDR3 is built from 14 residues. Per germline, CDR1 MNHNS and CDR2 SASEGT. The DNA of the CDR3 is TGTGCCAGCACTAGGAGCGGGGGGGCCTACGAGCAGTACTTC. It is translated as CASTRSGGAYEQYF.

The rearrangement joins TRBV5-6 to TRBJ1-3, with 8 nucleotides matching TRBD1. CDR1 is SGHDT and CDR2 is YYEEEE in the germline V gene. Trimming took 4 bases from V and 2 from J; bases not matched to a gene: 5. The CDR3 is 15 residues long. As DNA, the CDR3 is TGTGCCAGCAGCGCCCAGGGGGCGCCTGGAAACACCATATATTTT. It is translated as CASSAQGAPGNTIYF.

The V and J genes are TRBV2 and TRBJ2-7, with D perhaps TRBD1 or TRBD2 (5 bases each). The CDR3 extends over 14 amino acids. Per germline, CDR1 SNHLY and CDR2 FYNNEI. Trimming stripped 8 bases from V and 0 bases from J, with 14 bases between. CDR3 DNA sequence: TGTGCCAGCCTGGGACGGCTTAACTCCTACGAGCAGTACTTC. This sequence encodes CASLGRLNSYEQYF.

This chain connects TRBV19 to TRBJ2-5; D unclear. This CDR3 region has 13 residues. Trimming took off 9 bases at V and 3 bases at J, with 14 bases between the two ends. CDR1 is LNHDA and CDR2 is SQIVND in the germline V gene (reference sequence). The CDR3 coding sequence is TGTGCCAGGGGTATGTCGGTGGAAGAGACCCAGTACTTC. It encodes CARGMSVEETQYF.

The J gene is TRBJ1-3, the V gene TRBV19; D unclear. Germline loops: CDR1 LNHDA, CDR2 SQIVND (reference sequence). The germline V and J ends were trimmed by 7 bases and 0 bases, with 10 bases remaining between them. This CDR3 is built from 14 residues. The CDR3 here is CASMPGGSGNTIYF. CDR3 bases: TGTGCCAGTATGCCGGGCGGCTCTGGAAACACCATATATTTT.